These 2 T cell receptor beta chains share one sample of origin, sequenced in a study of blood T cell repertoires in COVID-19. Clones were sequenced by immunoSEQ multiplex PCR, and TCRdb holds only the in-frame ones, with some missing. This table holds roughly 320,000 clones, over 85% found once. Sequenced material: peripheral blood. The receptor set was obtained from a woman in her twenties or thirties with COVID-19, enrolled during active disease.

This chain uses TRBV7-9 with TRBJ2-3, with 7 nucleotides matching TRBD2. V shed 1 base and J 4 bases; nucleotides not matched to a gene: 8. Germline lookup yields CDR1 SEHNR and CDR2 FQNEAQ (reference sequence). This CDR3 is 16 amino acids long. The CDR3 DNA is TGTGCCAGCAGCTTAGTAGGGGAGGGTTCCCCAGATACGCAGTATTTT. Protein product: CASSLVGEGSPDTQYF.

The CDR3 region is CASSAAGQGENIQYF. The DNA for the CDR3 is TGCGCCAGCAGCGCGGCCGGACAGGGGGAAAACATTCAGTACTTC. The chain is built from TRBV5-1 and TRBJ2-4; TRBD1 matches at 10 bases. CDR3 length: 15 amino acids. The junction had 6 bases not matched to a gene; V was cut back by 4 bases and J by 5 bases. Per germline, CDR1 SGHRS and CDR2 YFSETQ.